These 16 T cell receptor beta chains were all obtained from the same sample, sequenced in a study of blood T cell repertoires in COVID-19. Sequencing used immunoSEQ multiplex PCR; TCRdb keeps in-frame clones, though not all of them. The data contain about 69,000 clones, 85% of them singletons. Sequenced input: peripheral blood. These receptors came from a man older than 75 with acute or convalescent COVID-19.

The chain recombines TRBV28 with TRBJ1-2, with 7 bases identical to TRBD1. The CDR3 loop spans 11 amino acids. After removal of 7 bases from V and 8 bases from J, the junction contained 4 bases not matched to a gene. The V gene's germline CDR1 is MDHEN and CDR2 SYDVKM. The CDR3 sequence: CASTDRVGYTF. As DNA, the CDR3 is TGTGCCAGCACCGACAGGGTCGGCTACACCTTC.

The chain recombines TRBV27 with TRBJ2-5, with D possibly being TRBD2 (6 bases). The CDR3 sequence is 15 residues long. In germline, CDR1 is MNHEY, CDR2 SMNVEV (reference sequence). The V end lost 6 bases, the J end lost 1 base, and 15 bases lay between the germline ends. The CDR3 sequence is CASSMTRRRQETQYF. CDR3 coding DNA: TGTGCCAGCAGCATGACTAGAAGGCGCCAAGAGACCCAGTACTTC.

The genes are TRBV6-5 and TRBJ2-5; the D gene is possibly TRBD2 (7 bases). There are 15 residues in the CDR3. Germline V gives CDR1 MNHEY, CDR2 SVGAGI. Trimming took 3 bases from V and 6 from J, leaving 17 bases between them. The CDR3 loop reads CASSYSTGRGKTQYF. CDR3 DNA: TGTGCCAGCAGTTATTCCACAGGGCGGGGGAAGACCCAGTACTTC.

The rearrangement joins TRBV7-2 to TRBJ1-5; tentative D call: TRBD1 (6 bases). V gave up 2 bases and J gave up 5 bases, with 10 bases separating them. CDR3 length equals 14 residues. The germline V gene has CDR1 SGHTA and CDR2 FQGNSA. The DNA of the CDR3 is TGTGCCAGCAGCTTAAGGGGGAGGGATCAGCCCCAGCATTTT. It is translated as CASSLRGRDQPQHF.

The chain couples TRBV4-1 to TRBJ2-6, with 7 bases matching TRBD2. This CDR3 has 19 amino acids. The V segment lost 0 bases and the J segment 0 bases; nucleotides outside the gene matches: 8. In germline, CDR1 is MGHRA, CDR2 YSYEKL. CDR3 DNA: TGCGCCAGCAGCCAAGATCATTTAGCGGGCGACTCTGGGGCCAACGTCCTGACTTTC. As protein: CASSQDHLAGDSGANVLTF.

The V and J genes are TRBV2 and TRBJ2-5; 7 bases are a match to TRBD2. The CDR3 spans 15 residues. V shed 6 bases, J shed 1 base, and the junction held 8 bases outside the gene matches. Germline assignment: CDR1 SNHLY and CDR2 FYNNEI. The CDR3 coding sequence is TGTGCCAGCAGCGGGAGGCGGGGCGGCCAAGAGACCCAGTACTTC. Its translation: CASSGRRGGQETQYF. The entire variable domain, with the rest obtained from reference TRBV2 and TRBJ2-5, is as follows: EPEVTQTPSHQVTQMGQEVILRCVPISNHLYFYWYRQILGQKVEFLVSFYNNEISEKSEIFDDQFSVERPDGSNFTLKIRSTKLEDSAMYFCASSGRRGGQETQYFGPGTRLLVL.

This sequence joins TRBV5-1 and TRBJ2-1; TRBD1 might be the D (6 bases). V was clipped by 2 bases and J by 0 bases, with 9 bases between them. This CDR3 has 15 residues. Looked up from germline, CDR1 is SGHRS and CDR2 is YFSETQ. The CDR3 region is CASSFRGSSYNEQFF. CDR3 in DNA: TGCGCCAGCAGCTTTAGGGGGAGCTCCTACAATGAGCAGTTCTTC.

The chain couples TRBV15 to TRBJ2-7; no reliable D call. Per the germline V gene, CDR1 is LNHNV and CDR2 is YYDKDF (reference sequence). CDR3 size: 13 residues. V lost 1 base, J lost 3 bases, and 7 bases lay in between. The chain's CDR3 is CATSRGLSYEQYF. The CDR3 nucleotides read TGTGCCACCAGCAGAGGACTCAGCTACGAGCAGTACTTC.

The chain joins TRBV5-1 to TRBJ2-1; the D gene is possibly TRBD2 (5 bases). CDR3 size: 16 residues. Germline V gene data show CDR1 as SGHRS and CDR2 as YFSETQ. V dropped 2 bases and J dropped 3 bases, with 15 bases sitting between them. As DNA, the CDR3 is TGCGCCAGCAGCTTAAGAGCAGCGGATGGCTACAATGAGCAGTTCTTC. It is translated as CASSLRAADGYNEQFF.

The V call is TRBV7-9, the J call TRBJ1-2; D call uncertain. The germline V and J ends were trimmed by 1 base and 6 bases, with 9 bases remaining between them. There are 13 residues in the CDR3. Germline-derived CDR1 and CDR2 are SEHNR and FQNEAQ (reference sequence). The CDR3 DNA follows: TGTGCCAGCAGCTTAGGGCTCCGGGATGGCTACACCTTC. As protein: CASSLGLRDGYTF.

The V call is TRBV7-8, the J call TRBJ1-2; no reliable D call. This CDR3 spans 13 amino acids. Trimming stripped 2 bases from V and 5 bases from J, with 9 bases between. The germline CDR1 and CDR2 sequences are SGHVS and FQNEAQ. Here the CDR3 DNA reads TGTGCCAGCAGCTTAACAGCAGAATATGGCTACACCTTC. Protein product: CASSLTAEYGYTF.

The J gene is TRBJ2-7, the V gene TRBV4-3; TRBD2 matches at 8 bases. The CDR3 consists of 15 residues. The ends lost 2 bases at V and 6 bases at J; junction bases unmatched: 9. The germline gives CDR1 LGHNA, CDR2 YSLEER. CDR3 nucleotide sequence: TGCGCCAGCAGCCAAAATCCGAGCGGGAGCCTCGAGCAGTACTTC. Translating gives CASSQNPSGSLEQYF.

The DNA for the CDR3 is TGTGCCAGCTCACCACCGAGTCAGCCCCAGCATTTT. Translating gives CASSPPSQPQHF. The rearrangement links TRBV18 to TRBJ1-5; no clear D. The CDR3 length is 12 residues. Deletions cut 0 bases from V and 6 bases from J, with 3 bases between. Germline CDR1 is KGHSH and CDR2 is LQKENI.

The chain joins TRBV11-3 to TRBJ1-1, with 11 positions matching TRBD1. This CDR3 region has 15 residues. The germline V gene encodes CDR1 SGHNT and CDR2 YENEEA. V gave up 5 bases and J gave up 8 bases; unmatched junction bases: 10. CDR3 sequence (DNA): TGTGCCAGCAGCCCCAGGACAGGGGGCCTTGGCGAAGCTTTCTTT. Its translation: CASSPRTGGLGEAFF.

The CDR3 DNA reads as TGTGCCTGGAGTGTACGACAGCACTATGGCTACACCTTC. This sequence encodes CAWSVRQHYGYTF. The chain is built from TRBV30 and TRBJ1-2; TRBD1 might be the D (5 bases). The V end lost 0 bases, the J end lost 3 bases, and 8 bases lay between the germline ends. Germline CDR1 reads GTSNPN; CDR2 reads SVGIG (reference sequence). The CDR3 runs 13 residues.

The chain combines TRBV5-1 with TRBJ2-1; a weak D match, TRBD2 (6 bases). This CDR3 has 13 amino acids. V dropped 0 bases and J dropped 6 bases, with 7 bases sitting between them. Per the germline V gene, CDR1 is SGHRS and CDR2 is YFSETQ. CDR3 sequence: CASSLAGGNEQFF. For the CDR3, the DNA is TGCGCCAGCAGCTTGGCCGGGGGCAATGAGCAGTTCTTC. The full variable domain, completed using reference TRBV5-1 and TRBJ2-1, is KAGVTQTPRYLIKTRGQQVTLSCSPISGHRSVSWYQQTPGQGLQFLFEYFSETQRNKGNFPGRFSGRQFSNSRSEMNVSTLELGDSALYLCASSLAGGNEQFFGPGTRLTVL.